This T cell receptor (beta chain) was captured in a study of shared clonotypes between healthy human individuals. Regarding the study as a whole: It was the non-shared clonotypes that had lower generation probabilities than clonotypes shared by all four donors. It was the few donors that limited the genetic and exposure-history diversity represented.

Only in-frame clones appear in the TCRdb table, and some are missing; sequencing was by immunoSEQ multiplex PCR. The sample yields around 990,000 clones, 77% seen once. This CDR3 spans 13 amino acids. Germline lookup yields CDR1 KGHSH and CDR2 LQKENI. V was trimmed by 6 bases and J by 1 base, leaving 9 bases between them. This clone was seen more than once but under ten times. What it binds is unknown. The sequence was collected from a man between 18 and 35 years old in good health. Some clones in this sample may be carry-over from other donors' samples. V is TRBV18 and J is TRBJ1-2; no definite D call. The specimen was memory CD4+ T cells from PBMCs. Subset of the sample: CD45RA-negative fraction. The CDR3 DNA sequence: TGTGCCAGCTCTCTAGAGCTTAACTATGGCTACACCTTC. Its translation is CASSLELNYGYTF. Using reference TRBV18 and TRBJ1-2 for the parts outside the CDR3, the full variable domain is NAGVMQNPRHLVRRRGQEARLRCSPMKGHSHVYWYRQLPEEGLKFMVYLQKENIIDESGMPKERFSAEFPKEGPSILRIQQVVRGDSAAYFCASSLELNYGYTFGSGTRLTVV.